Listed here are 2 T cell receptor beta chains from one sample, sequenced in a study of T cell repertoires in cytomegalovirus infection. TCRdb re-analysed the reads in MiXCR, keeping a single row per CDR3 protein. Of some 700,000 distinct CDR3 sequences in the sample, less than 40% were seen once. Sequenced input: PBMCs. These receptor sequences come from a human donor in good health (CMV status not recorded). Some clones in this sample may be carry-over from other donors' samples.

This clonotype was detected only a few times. CDR3 DNA: TGTGCCAGCAGTTTATCGTTCGGAGGGAGCTCCTATAATTCACCCCTCCACTTT. It codes for CASSLSFGGSSYNSPLHF. The V gene is TRBV27, the J gene TRBJ1-6; D ambiguous. The CDR3 is made up of 18 amino acids. Germline V gene data show CDR1 as MNHEY and CDR2 as SMNVEV (reference sequence). V gave up 0 bases and J gave up 0 bases, with 12 bases separating them.

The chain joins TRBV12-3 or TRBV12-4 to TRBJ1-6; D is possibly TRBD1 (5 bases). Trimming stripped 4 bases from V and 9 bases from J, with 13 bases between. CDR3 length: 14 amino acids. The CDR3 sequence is CASSSDGGFSPLHF. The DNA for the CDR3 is TGTGCCAGCAGTTCGGACGGGGGTTTTTCACCCCTCCACTTT.